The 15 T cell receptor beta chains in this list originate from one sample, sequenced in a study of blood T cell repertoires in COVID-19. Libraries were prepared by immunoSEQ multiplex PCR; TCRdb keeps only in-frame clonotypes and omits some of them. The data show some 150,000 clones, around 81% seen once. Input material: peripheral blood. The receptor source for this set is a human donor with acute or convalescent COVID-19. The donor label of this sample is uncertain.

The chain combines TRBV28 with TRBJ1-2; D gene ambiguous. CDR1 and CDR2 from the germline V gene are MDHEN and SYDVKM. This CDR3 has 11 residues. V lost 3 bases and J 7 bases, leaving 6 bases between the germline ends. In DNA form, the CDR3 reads TGTGCCAGCAGTTTCCCGAGTGGCTACACCTTC. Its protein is CASSFPSGYTF.

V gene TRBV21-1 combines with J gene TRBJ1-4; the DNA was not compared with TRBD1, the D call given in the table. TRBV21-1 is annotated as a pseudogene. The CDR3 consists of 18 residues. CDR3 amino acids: CASSPRRLRTGGNEKLFF. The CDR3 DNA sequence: TGTGCCAGCAGCCCCCGTCGTTTAAGGACAGGGGGGAATGAAAAACTGTTTTTT.

CDR3 in DNA: TGTGCCAGCAGCAACCAACCCTCCGAGAAGCATAATTCACCCCTCCACTTT. It translates to CASSNQPSEKHNSPLHF. This rearrangement joins TRBV21-1 to TRBJ1-6. TRBV21-1 is a pseudogene segment. CDR3 length equals 17 residues.

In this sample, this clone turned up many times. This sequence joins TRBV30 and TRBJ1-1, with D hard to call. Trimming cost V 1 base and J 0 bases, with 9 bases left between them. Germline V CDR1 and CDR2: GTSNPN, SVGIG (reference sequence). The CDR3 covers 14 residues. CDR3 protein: CAWSGPQVNTEAFF. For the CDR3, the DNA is TGTGCCTGGAGTGGCCCCCAGGTGAACACTGAAGCTTTCTTT.

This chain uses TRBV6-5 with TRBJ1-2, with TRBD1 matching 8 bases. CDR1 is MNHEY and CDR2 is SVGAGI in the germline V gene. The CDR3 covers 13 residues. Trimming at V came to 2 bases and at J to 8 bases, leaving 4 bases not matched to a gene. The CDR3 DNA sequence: TGTGCCAGCAGTTACCAGGGGGCACGGGGCTACACCTTC. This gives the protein CASSYQGARGYTF.

The CDR3 protein is CASSDGRRTDTQYF. DNA of the CDR3: TGCGCCAGCAGTGACGGGAGGAGAACAGATACGCAGTATTTT. The chain has TRBV10-1 and TRBJ2-3, with 7 bases matching TRBD2. V was clipped by 3 bases and J by 3 bases; unmatched bases: 3. The CDR3 is made up of 14 amino acids. Germline CDR1 is WNHNN and CDR2 is SYGVQD (reference sequence).

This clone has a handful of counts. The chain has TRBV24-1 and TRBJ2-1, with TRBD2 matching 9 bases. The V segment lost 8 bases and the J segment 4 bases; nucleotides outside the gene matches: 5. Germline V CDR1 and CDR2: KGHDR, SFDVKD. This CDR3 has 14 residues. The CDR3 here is CATNRGGAYNEQFF. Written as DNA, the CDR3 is TGTGCCACCAATCGCGGGGGGGCGTACAATGAGCAGTTCTTC.

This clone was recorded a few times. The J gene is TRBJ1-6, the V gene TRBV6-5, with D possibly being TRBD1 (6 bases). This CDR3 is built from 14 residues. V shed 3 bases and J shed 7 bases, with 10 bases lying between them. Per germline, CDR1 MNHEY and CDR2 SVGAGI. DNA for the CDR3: TGTGCCAGCAGTTATGGGGGCCCGAATTCACCCCTCCACTTT. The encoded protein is CASSYGGPNSPLHF.

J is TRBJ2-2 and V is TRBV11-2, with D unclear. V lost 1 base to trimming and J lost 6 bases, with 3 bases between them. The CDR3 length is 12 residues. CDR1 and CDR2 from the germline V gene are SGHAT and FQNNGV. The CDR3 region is CASSLAAGELFF. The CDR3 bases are TGTGCCAGCAGCTTAGCTGCCGGGGAGCTGTTTTTT. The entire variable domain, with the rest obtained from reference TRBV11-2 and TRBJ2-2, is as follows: EAGVAQSPRYKIIEKRQSVAFWCNPISGHATLYWYQQILGQGPKLLIQFQNNGVVDDSQLPKDRFSAERLKGVDSTLKIQPAKLEDSAVYLCASSLAAGELFFGEGSRLTVL.

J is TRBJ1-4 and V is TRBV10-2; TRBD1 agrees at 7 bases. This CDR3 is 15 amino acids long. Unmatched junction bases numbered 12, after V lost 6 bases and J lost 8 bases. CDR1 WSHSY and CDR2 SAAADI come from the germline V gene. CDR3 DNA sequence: TGCGCCAGCAGCACAACGGCGACAGGGTCCGAAAAACTGTTTTTT. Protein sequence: CASSTTATGSEKLFF.

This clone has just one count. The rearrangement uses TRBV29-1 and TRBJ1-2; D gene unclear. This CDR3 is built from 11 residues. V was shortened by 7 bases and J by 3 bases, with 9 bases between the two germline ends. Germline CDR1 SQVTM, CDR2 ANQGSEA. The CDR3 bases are TGCAGCGGGTTAGTTGACTATGGCTACACCTTC. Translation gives CSGLVDYGYTF. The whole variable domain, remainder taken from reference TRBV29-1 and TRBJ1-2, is SAVISQKPSRDICQRGTSLTIQCQVDSQVTMMFWYRQQPGQSLTLIATANQGSEATYESGFVIDKFPISRPNLTFSTLTVSNMSPEDSSIYLCSGLVDYGYTFGSGTRLTVV.

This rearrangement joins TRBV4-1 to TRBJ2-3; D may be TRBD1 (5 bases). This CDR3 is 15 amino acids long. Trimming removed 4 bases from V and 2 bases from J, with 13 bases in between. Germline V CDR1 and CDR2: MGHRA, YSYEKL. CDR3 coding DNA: TGCGCCAGCAGCCCCGCTGGGGCCTTCACAGATACGCAGTATTTT. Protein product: CASSPAGAFTDTQYF.

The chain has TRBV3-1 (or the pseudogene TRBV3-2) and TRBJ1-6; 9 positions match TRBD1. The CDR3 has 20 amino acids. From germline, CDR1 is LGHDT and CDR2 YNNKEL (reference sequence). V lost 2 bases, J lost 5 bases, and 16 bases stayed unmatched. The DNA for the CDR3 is TGTGCCAGCAGCCAAATTTTCCGGGACAGGGATGAGTATGATAATTCACCCCTCCACTTT. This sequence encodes CASSQIFRDRDEYDNSPLHF.

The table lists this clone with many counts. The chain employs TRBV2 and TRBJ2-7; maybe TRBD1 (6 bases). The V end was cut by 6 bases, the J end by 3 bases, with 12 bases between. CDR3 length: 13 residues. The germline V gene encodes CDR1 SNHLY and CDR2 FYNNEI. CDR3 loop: CASRPGDRYEQYV. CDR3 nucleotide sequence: TGTGCCAGCAGGCCAGGGGATCGCTACGAGCAGTACGTC.

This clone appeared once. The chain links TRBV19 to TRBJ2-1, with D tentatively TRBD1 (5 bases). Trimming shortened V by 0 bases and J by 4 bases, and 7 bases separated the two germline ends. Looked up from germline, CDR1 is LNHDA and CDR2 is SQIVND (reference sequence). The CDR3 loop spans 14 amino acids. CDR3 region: CASSIDGAYNEQFF. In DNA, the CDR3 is TGTGCCAGTAGTATAGATGGGGCTTACAATGAGCAGTTCTTC.